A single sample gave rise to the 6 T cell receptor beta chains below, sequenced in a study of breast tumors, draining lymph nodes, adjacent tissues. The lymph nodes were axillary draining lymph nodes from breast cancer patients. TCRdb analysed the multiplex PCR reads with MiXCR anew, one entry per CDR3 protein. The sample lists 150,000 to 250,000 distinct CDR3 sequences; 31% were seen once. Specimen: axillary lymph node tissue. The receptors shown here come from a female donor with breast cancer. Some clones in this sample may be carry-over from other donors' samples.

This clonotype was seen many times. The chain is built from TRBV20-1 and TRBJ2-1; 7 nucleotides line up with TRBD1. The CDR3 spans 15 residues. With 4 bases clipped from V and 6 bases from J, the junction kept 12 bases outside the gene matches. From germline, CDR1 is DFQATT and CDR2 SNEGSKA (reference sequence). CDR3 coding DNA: TGCAGTGCTACCAGGCTGGACAGGAGATTCAATGAGCAGTTCTTC. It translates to CSATRLDRRFNEQFF.

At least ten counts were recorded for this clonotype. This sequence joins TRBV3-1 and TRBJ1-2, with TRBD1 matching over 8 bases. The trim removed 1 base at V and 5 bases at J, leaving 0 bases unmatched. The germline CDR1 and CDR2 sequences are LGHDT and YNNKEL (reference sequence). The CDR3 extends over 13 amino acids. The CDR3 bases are TGTGCCAGCAGCCAAGGACAGGGGTATGGCTACACCTTC. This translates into CASSQGQGYGYTF.

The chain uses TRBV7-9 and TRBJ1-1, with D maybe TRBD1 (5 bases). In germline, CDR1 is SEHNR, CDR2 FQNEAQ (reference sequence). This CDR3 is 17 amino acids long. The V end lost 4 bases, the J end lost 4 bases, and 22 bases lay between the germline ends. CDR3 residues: CASSSYDRRVKGTEAFF. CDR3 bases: TGTGCCAGCAGCTCGTACGACCGCAGGGTTAAGGGCACTGAAGCTTTCTTT.

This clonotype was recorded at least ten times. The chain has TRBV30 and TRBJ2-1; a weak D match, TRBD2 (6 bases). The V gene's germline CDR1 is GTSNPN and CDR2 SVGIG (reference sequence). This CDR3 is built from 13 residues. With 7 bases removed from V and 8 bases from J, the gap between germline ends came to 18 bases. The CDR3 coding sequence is TGTGCCTCGGACGGCGGAGGGGCCCATGAGCAGTTCTTC. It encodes CASDGGGAHEQFF.

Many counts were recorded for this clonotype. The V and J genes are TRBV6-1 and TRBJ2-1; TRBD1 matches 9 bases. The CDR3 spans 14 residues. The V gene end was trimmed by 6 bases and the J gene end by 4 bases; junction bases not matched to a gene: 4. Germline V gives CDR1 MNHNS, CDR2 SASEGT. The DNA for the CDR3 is TGTGCCAGCAGGACGGGACAGGGATACAATGAGCAGTTCTTC. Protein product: CASRTGQGYNEQFF.

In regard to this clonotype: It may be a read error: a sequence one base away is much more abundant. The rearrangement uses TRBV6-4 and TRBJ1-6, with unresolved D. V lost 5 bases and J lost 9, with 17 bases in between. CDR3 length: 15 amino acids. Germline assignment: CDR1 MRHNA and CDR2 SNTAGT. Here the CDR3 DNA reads TGTGCCAGCAGTCAATTCTCCCTGGCTGGTTCACCCCTCCACTTT. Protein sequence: CASSQFSLAGSPLHF.